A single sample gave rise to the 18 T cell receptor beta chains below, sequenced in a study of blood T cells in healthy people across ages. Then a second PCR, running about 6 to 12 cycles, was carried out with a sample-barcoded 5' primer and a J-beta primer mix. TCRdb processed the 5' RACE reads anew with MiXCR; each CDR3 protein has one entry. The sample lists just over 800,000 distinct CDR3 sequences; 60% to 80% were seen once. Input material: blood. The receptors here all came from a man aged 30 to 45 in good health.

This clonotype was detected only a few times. CDR3 residues: CASSPSPVNYGYTF. The DNA for the CDR3 is TGTGCCAGCAGTCCCTCCCCGGTTAACTATGGCTACACCTTC. This chain connects TRBV27 to TRBJ1-2; no definite D call. Per the germline V gene, CDR1 is MNHEY and CDR2 is SMNVEV (reference sequence). The V end was cut by 5 bases, the J end by 1 base, with 11 bases between. This CDR3 has 14 amino acids.

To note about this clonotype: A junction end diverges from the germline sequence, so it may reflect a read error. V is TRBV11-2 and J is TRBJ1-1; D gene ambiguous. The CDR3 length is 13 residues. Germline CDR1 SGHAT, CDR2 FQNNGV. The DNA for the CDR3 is TGTGCCAGCAGCGTAGAGGTGGACACTGAAGCTTTCTTT. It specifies CASSVEVDTEAFF.

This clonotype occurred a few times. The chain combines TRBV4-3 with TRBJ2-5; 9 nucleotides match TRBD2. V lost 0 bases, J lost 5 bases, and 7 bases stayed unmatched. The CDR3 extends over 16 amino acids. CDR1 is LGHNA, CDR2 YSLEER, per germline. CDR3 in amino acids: CASSQEAAGGPETQYF. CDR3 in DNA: TGCGCCAGCAGCCAAGAAGCGGCGGGGGGGCCTGAGACCCAGTACTTC.

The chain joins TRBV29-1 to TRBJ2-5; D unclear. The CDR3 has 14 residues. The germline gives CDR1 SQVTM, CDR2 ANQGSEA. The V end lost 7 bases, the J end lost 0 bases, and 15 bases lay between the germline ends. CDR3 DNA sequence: TGCAGCGGGTCTAGTAGGGCGTACCAAGAGACCCAGTACTTC. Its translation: CSGSSRAYQETQYF.

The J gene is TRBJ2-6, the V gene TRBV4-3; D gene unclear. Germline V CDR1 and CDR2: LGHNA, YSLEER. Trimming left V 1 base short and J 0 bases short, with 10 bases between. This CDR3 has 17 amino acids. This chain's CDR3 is CASSQAHGRSGANVLTF. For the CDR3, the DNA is TGCGCCAGCAGCCAAGCCCATGGTCGCTCTGGGGCCAACGTCCTGACTTTC.

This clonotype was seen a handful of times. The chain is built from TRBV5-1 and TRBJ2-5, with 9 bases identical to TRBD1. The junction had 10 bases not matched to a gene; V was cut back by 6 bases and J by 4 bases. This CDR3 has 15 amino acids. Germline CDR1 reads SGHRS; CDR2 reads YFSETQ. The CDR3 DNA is TGCGCCAGCAAATTCGGACAGGGGCCTCCAGAGACCCAGTACTTC. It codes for CASKFGQGPPETQYF.

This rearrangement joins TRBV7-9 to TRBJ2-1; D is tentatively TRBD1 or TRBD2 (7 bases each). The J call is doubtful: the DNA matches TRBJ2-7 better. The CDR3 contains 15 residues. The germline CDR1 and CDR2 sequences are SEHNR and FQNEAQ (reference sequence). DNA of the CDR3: TGTGCCAGCAGCTTAGAGGGCAGGGGGGGGATTGAGCAGTACTTC. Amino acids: CASSLEGRGGIEQYF.

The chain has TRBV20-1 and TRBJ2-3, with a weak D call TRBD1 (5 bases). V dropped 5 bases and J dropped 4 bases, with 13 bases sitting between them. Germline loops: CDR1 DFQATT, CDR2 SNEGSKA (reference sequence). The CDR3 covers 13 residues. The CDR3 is CSAPARDPDTQYF. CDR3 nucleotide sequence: TGCAGTGCTCCCGCCAGGGATCCAGATACGCAGTATTTT.

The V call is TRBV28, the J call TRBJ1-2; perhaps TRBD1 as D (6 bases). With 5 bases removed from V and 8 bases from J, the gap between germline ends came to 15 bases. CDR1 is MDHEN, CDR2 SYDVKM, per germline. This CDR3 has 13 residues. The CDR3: CASSVNRAGGYTF. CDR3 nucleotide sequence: TGTGCCAGCAGTGTGAACAGGGCGGGCGGCTACACCTTC.

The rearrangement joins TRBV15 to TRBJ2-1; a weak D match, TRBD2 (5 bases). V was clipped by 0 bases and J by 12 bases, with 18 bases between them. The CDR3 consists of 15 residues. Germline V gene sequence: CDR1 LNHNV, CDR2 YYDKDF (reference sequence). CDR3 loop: CATSRDEGSLRGQFF. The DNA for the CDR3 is TGTGCCACCAGCAGAGATGAAGGGAGCCTACGGGGGCAGTTCTTC.

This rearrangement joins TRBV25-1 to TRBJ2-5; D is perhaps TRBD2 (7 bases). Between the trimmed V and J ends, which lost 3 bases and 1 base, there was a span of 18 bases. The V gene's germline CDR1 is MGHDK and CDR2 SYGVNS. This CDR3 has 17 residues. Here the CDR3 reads CASSEIGGAARQETQYF. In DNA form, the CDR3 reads TGTGCCAGCAGTGAGATAGGGGGGGCGGCTCGCCAAGAGACCCAGTACTTC.

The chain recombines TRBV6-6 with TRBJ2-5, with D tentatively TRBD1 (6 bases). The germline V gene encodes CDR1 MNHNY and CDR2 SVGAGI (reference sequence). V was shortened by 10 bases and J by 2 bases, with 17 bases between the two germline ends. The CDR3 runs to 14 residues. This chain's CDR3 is CATRSDSLQETQYF. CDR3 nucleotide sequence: TGTGCCACCCGGTCGGACAGCCTACAAGAGACCCAGTACTTC.

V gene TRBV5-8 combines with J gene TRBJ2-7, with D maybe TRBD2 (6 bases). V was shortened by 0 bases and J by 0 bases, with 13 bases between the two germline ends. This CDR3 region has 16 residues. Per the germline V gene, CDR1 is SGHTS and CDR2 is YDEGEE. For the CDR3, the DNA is TGTGCCAGCAGCTTGGTTGGGACTGCCAGCTCCTACGAGCAGTACTTC. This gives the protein CASSLVGTASSYEQYF.

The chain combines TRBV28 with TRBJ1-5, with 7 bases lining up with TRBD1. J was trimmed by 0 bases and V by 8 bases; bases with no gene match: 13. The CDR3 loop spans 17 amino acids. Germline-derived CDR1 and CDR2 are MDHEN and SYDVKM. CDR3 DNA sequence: TGTGCCAGCTATTTGACAGGGAGGGGGGATAGCAATCAGCCCCAGCATTTT. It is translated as CASYLTGRGDSNQPQHF.

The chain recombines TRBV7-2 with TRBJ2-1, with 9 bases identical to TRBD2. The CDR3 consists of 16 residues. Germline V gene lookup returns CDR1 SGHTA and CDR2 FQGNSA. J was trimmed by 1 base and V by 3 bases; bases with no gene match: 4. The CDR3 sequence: CASSFLAGASYNEQFF. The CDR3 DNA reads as TGTGCCAGCAGCTTTTTAGCGGGGGCATCCTACAATGAGCAGTTCTTC.

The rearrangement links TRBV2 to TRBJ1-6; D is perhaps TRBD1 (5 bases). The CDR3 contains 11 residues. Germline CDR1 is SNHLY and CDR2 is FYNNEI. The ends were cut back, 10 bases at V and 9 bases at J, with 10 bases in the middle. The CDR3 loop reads CAISGGSPLHF. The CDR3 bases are TGTGCCATCTCCGGGGGTTCACCCCTCCACTTT. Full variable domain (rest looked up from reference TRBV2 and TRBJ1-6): EPEVTQTPSHQVTQMGQEVILRCVPISNHLYFYWYRQILGQKVEFLVSFYNNEISEKSEIFDDQFSVERPDGSNFTLKIRSTKLEDSAMYFCAISGGSPLHFGNGTRLTVT.

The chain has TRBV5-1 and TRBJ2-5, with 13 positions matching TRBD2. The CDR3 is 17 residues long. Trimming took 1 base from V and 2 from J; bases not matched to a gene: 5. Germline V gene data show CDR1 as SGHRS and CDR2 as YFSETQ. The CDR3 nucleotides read TGCGCCAGCAGCTTGAGGGGACTAGCGGGGTCTCAAGAGACCCAGTACTTC. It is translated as CASSLRGLAGSQETQYF.

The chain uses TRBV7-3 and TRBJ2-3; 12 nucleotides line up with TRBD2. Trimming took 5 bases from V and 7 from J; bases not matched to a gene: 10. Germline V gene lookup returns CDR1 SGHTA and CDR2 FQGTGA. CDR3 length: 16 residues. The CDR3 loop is CASSPSSGGAGNTQYF. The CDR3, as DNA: TGTGCCAGCAGCCCATCTAGCGGGGGGGCCGGTAATACGCAGTATTTT.